Listed below are T cell receptor beta chains from one sample, sequenced in a study of CD8 T cells in ankylosing spondylitis. TCRdb ran MiXCR on the 5' RACE reads and lists one entry per CDR3 protein. The sample holds approximately 140,000 distinct CDR3 sequences; more than 15% are singletons and the top ten take approximately 30%. Sequencing was performed on blood, either unsorted or a sorted T cell fraction (not recorded which). The receptors here all came from a male donor with ankylosing spondylitis. Both conserved end residues are part of each CDR3. Each record gives: J gene, D gene, V gene, clone size, CDR3 DNA, CDR3 protein. A D gene is named only where the DNA matches it firmly. Clone size is stated in some rows and not others, as once, few, many or a class when expanded.

j_call: TRBJ2-7; d_call: TRBD2; v_call: TRBV6-5; clone_size: few; cdr3_nt: TGTGCCAGCAGTTACTCTGCGGGAGGGCCCTCGGACGAGCAGTACTTC; cdr3_aa: CASSYSAGGPSDEQYF
j_call: TRBJ2-3; d_call: NA; v_call: TRBV12-3/TRBV12-4; clone_size: many; cdr3_nt: TGTGCCAGCAGAACAGGAAATACGCAGTATTTT; cdr3_aa: CASRTGNTQYF
j_call: TRBJ2-7; d_call: NA; v_call: TRBV21-1; clone_size: few; cdr3_nt: TGTGCCAGCAGCAGAGGGGCGGGCTCCTACGAGCAGTACTTC; cdr3_aa: CASSRGAGSYEQYF
j_call: TRBJ2-1; d_call: TRBD2; v_call: TRBV9; clone_size: many; cdr3_nt: TGTGCCAGCAGCGTAGGTGGTAGCGGGTATGAGCAGTTCTTC; cdr3_aa: CASSVGGSGYEQFF
j_call: TRBJ1-1; d_call: NA; v_call: TRBV7-9; clone_size: NA; cdr3_nt: TGTGCCAGCAGCCCACTGCGACTGAGAGACACTGAAGCTTTCTTT; cdr3_aa: CASSPLRLRDTEAFF
j_call: TRBJ2-1; d_call: TRBD2; v_call: TRBV27; clone_size: NA; cdr3_nt: TGTGCCAGCAGTTTTGCCGGGACTACATTCTTC; cdr3_aa: CASSFAGTTFF
j_call: TRBJ2-7; d_call: NA; v_call: TRBV19; clone_size: NA; cdr3_nt: TGTGCCAGTAGTATGGGGAGGCCCTACGAGCAGTACTTC; cdr3_aa: CASSMGRPYEQYF
j_call: TRBJ2-3; d_call: NA; v_call: TRBV28; clone_size: few; cdr3_nt: TGTGCCAGCAGTTTATCCGACAGCACAGATACGCAGTATTTT; cdr3_aa: CASSLSDSTDTQYF
j_call: TRBJ1-2; d_call: TRBD1; v_call: TRBV14; clone_size: NA; cdr3_nt: TGTGCCAGCAGCCAGTACAGGGGTACGGGCTATGGCTACACCTTC; cdr3_aa: CASSQYRGTGYGYTF
j_call: TRBJ1-2; d_call: TRBD1; v_call: TRBV5-1; clone_size: NA; cdr3_nt: TGCGCCAGCAGCACTGCGACAGGGGGCGTTAACTATGGCTACACCTTC; cdr3_aa: CASSTATGGVNYGYTF
j_call: TRBJ2-3; d_call: NA; v_call: TRBV7-9; clone_size: few; cdr3_nt: TGTGCCAGCAGCCCCGAACTAGATACGCAGTATTTT; cdr3_aa: CASSPELDTQYF
j_call: TRBJ2-7; d_call: TRBD1; v_call: TRBV28; clone_size: few; cdr3_nt: TGTGCCAGCCACTGGGACAGGGCCCACTACGAGCAGTACTTC; cdr3_aa: CASHWDRAHYEQYF
j_call: TRBJ2-1; d_call: NA; v_call: TRBV15; clone_size: NA; cdr3_nt: TGTGCCACCAGCAGAGATAGTTACAATGAGCAGTTCTTC; cdr3_aa: CATSRDSYNEQFF
j_call: TRBJ2-7; d_call: NA; v_call: TRBV20-1; clone_size: NA; cdr3_nt: TGCAGTGCTAAGGGGCTAACCGACTCCTACGAGCAGTACTTC; cdr3_aa: CSAKGLTDSYEQYF
j_call: TRBJ2-7; d_call: TRBD2; v_call: TRBV5-1; clone_size: few; cdr3_nt: TGCGCCAGCAGCCCAACCGGGAGGCTCTACGAGCAGTACTTC; cdr3_aa: CASSPTGRLYEQYF